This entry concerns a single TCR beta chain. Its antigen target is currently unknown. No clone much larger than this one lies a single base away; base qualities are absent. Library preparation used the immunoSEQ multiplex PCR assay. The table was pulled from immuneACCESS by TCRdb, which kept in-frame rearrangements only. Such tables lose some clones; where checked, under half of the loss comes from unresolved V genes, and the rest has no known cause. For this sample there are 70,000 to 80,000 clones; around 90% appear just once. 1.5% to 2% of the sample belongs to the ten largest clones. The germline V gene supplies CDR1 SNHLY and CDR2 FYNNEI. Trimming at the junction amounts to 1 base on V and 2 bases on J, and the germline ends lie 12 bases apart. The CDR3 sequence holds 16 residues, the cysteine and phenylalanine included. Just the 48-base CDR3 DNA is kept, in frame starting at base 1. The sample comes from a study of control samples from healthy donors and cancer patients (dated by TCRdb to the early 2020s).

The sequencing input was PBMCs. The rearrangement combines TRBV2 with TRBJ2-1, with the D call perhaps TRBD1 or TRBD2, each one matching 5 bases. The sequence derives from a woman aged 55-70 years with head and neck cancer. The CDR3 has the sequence CASSEEQDWPYNEQFF. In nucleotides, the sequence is TGTGCCAGCAGTGAAGAACAGGACTGGCCCTACAATGAGCAGTTCTTC.